This T cell receptor beta chain was sequenced for a study of OX40 agonist ivuxolimab in advanced cancers. Overall study findings and caveats: In a subset of nonresponders, normalized T-cell clonal expansion was also low.

Germline values: CDR1 MNHNS, CDR2 SASEGT. V shed 4 bases and J shed 3 bases, with 15 bases lying between them. The CDR3 has 15 residues. A word on this clone: Its antigen is unknown.

Using immunoSEQ multiplex PCR, the repertoire was profiled, and TCRdb retains in-frame clones only, with some absent. Here the sample spans 87,000 or so clones, approximately 86% being singletons. The V gene is TRBV6-1, the J gene TRBJ1-2; D might be TRBD1 (5 bases). Source: CD4+ or CD8+ T cells sorted from blood, taken in a trial of the OX40 agonist ivuxolimab. This receptor was taken from an adult with an advanced solid tumor such as melanoma, head and neck, liver or kidney cancer. As DNA, the CDR3 is TGTGCCAGCAGTGCCGGGACCGAACCGCACTATGGCTACACCTTC. This gives the protein CASSAGTEPHYGYTF.